The T cell receptor beta chain described here comes from a study of vaccination effects on CD4 cells after COVID-19 (dated 2022 in TCRdb). Context from the whole study: Post-vaccine samples across the study were collected a median of 72 days after the second dose, with a range of 14 to 241. A total of some eleven COVID-19 convalescent patients and several SARS-CoV-2-naive healthy vaccine recipients were included in the full study. In both COVID-19 convalescent patients and infection-naive vaccine recipients, the study compared SARS-CoV-2 spike-specific CD4+ TCR repertoires from before mRNA vaccination with those from after it. In the study, cultures from other donors were sequenced using the Oncomine TCR Beta short-read assay on an Illumina iSeq 100.

Measured from the cysteine to the phenylalanine, the CDR3 is 15 residues long. Only CDR3 DNA is held: 45 bases, read in frame from base 1. Deletion took 6 bases off V and 3 bases off J, with a span of 15 bases between the germline ends. CDR1 is given as MNHGY and CDR2 as SVAAGI, both from the germline V gene. General study outcomes and caveats: Limitations of the study were the small number of convalescent patients and the absence of early post-infection timepoints. Clones induced by infection and clones induced by vaccination both contracted markedly at late timepoints after vaccination, which fits with T cell responses waning over time. In healthy vaccine recipients, vaccine-induced clones were almost all SARS-CoV-2 mono-reactive, with only 1 of 255 cross-reactive with common cold coronaviruses.

The ViraFEST assay stimulated PBMC with viral peptide pools and then used TCR sequencing to identify antigen-specific CD4+ T cell clonotypes by expansion. After more than 9 days of culture, CD4+ T cells were isolated with the EasySep CD4+ T cell isolation kit. Two doses of either the BNT162b2 or the mRNA-1273 mRNA SARS-CoV-2 vaccine were administered to participants. The absence of prior SARS-CoV-2 infection in healthy vaccine recipients was confirmed by negative nucleocapsid antibodies before and after vaccination. About 2.1 million PBMC per well were cultured with 9 to 10 ug/ml peptides in IMDM containing around 5.3% human AB serum, about 10 IU/ml IL-2 and gentamicin. On days 3 and 7, half of the culture medium was replaced with fresh IL-2-containing medium. Unless otherwise noted, each peptide stimulation condition was cultured in triplicate wells. Using Ficoll-Paque Plus gradient centrifugation, PBMC were separated from whole blood and then either used fresh or cryopreserved at -140C. The overlapping peptide pools covered the spike proteins of SARS-CoV-2 and of the common cold coronaviruses HCoV-NL63, HCoV-OC43 and HCoV-229E. Genomic DNA was extracted from cultured CD4+ T cells with the QIAamp micro DNA kit.

Receptor amplification or capture employed the immunoSEQ multiplex PCR assay. DNA from the CD4+ T cells that had been cultured and isolated underwent TCR beta CDR3 sequencing. Regarding the original processing steps: Non-productive TCR sequences were discarded, and reads were trimmed to the CDR3 region, with only CDR3s of 7 or more amino acids retained. Antigen-specific clonotypes were identified using the MANAFEST web app by comparison of expansion in peptide wells against reference cultures. To be called positive, a clone needed expansion at FDR<0.05 compared with the reference and with all other wells, an odds ratio greater than 5, and a frequency greater than 0.1% in two replicate wells. Clonotypes significantly expanded in SARS-CoV-2 spike wells and in at least one common cold coronavirus spike condition were defined as cross-reactive. CDR3 similarity was assessed by Levenshtein distance using the stringdist R package, and unrooted trees were constructed with ape in R 3.6.1. The source is immuneACCESS, and TCRdb retained only in-frame sequences with V and J called. Part of the clones is not carried over; for the studies checked, unresolved V genes explain less than half of this, and the remainder is unexplained. V, J and clone size are those of that table, while D and trimming were read from the DNA. The sample records tens of thousands of clones, roughly 70% of which are singletons. Of the sample, approximately 10% is held by the ten largest clones.

With regard to this clone: The antigen it binds to is not known. No clone much larger than this one lies a single base away; base qualities are absent.

The sequence links TRBV6-9 to TRBJ2-1, with the D call perhaps TRBD1 or TRBD2, each one matching 5 bases. The receptor comes from a human donor who received a COVID-19 vaccine. Specimen: CD4+ T cells from PBMCs cultured with HCoV-NL63 spike peptides, collected after COVID-19 vaccination. The cell subset or site label corresponds to: HCoV-NL63 spike overlapping peptide pool stimulation. The bases read TGTGCCAGCAGATATCAAGATGGGGGCTACAATGAGCAGTTCTTC. The encoded protein is CASRYQDGGYNEQFF.